Each of the 6 T cell receptor beta chains below was sequenced from the same sample in a study of blood T cells in healthy people across ages. Through a sample-barcoded 5' primer and a J-beta primer mix, a second PCR was run for roughly 6 to 12 cycles. MiXCR, run by TCRdb on the 5' RACE reads, gives a single entry per CDR3 protein. This sample has 1.5 million to 2 million distinct CDR3 sequences; roughly 32% occur once, and the top ten carry roughly 12%. Specimen: blood. The source of these receptors is a young woman in good health.

A few counts support this clonotype. The junction shows a germline mismatch at one end, possibly a read error. This rearrangement joins TRBV20-1 to TRBJ2-1; the match to TRBD1 covers 10 bases. CDR3 length equals 14 residues. Per germline, CDR1 DFQATT and CDR2 SNEGSKA (reference sequence). CDR3 bases: TGCAATGCTATAGGACAGGGGGCCTACAATGAGCAGTTCTTC. Translating gives CNAIGQGAYNEQFF.

This clonotype was detected many times. The V and J genes are TRBV29-1 and TRBJ2-7; D may be TRBD2 (5 bases). In germline, CDR1 is SQVTM, CDR2 ANQGSEA. The V gene lost 0 bases and the J gene lost 3 bases, with 15 bases spanning the gap. CDR3 length equals 15 residues. The CDR3 sequence: CSVEDEAPAGYEQYF. The CDR3, as DNA: TGCAGCGTTGAAGATGAGGCCCCCGCGGGCTACGAGCAGTACTTC.

CDR3: CASLNDWGQETQYF. CDR3 DNA sequence: TGTGCCAGCCTCAATGATTGGGGTCAAGAGACCCAGTACTTC. The gene calls are TRBV27 and TRBJ2-5, with unresolved D. Per germline, CDR1 MNHEY and CDR2 SMNVEV (reference sequence). Trimming removed 8 bases from V and 2 bases from J, with 15 bases in between. There are 14 residues in the CDR3.

The chain joins TRBV4-1 to TRBJ1-6; a possible D gene is TRBD1 (6 bases). Looked up from germline, CDR1 is MGHRA and CDR2 is YSYEKL. Trimming removed 2 bases from V and 7 bases from J, with 18 bases in between. CDR3 length: 17 residues. In DNA form, the CDR3 reads TGCGCCAGCAGCCAACCCTTACAGGGCTCAAAGAATTCACCCCTCCACTTT. Translating it yields CASSQPLQGSKNSPLHF.

The rearrangement uses TRBV4-1 and TRBJ2-2; D unresolved. The CDR3 loop spans 15 amino acids. Germline lookup yields CDR1 MGHRA and CDR2 YSYEKL. V was clipped by 1 base and J by 4 bases, with 10 bases between them. CDR3 region: CASSQALTVTGELFF. CDR3 bases: TGCGCCAGCAGCCAAGCCCTTACTGTCACCGGGGAGCTGTTTTTT.

The V and J genes are TRBV6-1 and TRBJ2-1, with 10 positions matching TRBD2. The CDR3 length is 15 residues. V was clipped by 4 bases and J by 9 bases; unmatched bases: 9. Germline CDR1 and CDR2: MNHNS and SASEGT. The CDR3 nucleotides are TGTGCCAGCAGTGTAGCGGGAGGTAGTCGGGGTGAGCAGTTCTTC. Its translation: CASSVAGGSRGEQFF.